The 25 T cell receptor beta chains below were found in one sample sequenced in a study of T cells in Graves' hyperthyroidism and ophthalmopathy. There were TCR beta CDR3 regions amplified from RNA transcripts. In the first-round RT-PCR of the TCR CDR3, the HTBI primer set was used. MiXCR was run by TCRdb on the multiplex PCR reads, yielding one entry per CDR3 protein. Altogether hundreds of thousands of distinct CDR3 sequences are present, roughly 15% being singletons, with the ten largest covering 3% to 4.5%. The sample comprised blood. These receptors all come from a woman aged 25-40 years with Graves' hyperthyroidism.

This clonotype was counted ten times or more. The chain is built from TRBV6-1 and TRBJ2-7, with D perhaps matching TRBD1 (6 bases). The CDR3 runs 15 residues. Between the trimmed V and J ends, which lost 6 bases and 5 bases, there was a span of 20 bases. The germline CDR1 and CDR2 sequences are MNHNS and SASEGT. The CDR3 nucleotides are TGTGCCAGCAGACCCCGCAGGGGATCTTCTCACGAGCAGTACTTC. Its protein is CASRPRRGSSHEQYF.

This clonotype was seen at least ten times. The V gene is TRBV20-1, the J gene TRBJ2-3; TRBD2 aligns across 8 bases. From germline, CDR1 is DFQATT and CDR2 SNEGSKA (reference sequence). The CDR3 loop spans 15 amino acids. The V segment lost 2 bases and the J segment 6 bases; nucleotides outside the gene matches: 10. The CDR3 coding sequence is TGCAGTGCTAGATCACCTAGCGGGTGGGGGGATACGCAGTATTTT. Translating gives CSARSPSGWGDTQYF.

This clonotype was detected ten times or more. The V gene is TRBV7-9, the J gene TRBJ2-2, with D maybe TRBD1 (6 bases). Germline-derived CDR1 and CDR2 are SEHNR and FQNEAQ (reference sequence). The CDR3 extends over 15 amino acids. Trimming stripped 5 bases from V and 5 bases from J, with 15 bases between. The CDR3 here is CASSPRSGQTGELFF. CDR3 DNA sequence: TGTGCCAGCAGCCCTCGGTCAGGACAGACCGGGGAGCTGTTTTTT.

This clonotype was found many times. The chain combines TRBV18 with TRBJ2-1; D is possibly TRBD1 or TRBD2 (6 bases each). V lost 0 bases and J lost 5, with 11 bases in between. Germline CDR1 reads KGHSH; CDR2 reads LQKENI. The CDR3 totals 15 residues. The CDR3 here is CASSPPGGRNNEQFF. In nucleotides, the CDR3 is TGTGCCAGCTCACCACCAGGGGGGCGGAACAATGAGCAGTTCTTC.

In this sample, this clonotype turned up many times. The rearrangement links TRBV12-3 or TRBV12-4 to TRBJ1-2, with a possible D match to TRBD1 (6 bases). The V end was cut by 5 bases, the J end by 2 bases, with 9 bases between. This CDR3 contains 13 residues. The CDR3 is CASSHRENYGYTF. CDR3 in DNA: TGTGCCAGCAGTCACAGGGAAAACTATGGCTACACCTTC.

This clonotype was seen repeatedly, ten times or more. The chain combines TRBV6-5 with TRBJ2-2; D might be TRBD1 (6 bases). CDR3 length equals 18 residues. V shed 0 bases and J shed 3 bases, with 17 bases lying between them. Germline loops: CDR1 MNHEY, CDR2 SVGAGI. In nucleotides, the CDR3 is TGTGCCAGCAGTTACTCGAGGGCTCGGACAGAAGACACCGGGGAGCTGTTTTTT. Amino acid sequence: CASSYSRARTEDTGELFF.

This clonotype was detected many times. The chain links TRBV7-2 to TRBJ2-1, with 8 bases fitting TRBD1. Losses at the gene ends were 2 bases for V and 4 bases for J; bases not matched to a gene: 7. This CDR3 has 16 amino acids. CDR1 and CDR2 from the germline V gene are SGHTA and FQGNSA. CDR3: CASSLPTGVGYNEQFF. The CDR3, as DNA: TGTGCCAGCAGCTTACCGACAGGGGTGGGTTACAATGAGCAGTTCTTC. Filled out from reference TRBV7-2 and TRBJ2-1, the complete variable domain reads GAGVSQSPSNKVTEKGKDVELRCDPISGHTALYWYRQSLGQGLEFLIYFQGNSAPDKSGLPSDRFSAERTGGSVSTLTIQRTQQEDSAVYLCASSLPTGVGYNEQFFGPGTRLTVL.

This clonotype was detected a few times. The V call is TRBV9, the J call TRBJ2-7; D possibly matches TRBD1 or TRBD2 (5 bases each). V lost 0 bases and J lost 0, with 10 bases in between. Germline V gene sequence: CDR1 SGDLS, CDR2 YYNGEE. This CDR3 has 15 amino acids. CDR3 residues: CASSVGGSNSYEQYF. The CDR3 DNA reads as TGTGCCAGCAGCGTAGGGGGGAGTAACTCCTACGAGCAGTACTTC.

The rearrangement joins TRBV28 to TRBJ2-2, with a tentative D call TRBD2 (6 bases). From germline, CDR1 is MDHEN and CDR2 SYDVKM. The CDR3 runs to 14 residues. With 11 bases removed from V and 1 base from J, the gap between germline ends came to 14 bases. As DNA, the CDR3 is TGTGCCGCCACCTCCGGGGGGAACACCGGGGAGCTGTTTTTT. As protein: CAATSGGNTGELFF.

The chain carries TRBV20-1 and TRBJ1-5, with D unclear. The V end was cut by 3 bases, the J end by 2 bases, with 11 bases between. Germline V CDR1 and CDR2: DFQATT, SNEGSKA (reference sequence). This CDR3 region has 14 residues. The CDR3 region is CSARVDGGNQPQHF. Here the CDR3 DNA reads TGCAGTGCTAGGGTTGACGGGGGCAATCAGCCCCAGCATTTT.

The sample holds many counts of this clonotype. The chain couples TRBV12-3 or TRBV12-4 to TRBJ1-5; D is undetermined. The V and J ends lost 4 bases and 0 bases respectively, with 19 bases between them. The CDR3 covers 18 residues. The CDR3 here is CASSSLPLVQVSNQPQHF. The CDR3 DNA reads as TGTGCCAGCAGTTCCCTCCCCCTCGTGCAGGTTAGCAATCAGCCCCAGCATTTT.

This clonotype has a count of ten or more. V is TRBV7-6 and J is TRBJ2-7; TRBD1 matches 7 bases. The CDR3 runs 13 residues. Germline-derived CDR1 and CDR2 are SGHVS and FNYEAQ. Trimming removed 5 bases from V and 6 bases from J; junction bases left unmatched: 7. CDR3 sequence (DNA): TGTGCCAGCAGCCTATCTCGACAGGGCGAGCAGTACTTC. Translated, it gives CASSLSRQGEQYF.

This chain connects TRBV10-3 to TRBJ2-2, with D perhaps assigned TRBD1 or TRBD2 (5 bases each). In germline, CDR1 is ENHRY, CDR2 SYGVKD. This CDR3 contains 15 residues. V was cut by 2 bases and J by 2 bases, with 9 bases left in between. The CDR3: CAISERGDNTGELFF. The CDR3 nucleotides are TGTGCCATCAGTGAGCGGGGCGATAACACCGGGGAGCTGTTTTTT.

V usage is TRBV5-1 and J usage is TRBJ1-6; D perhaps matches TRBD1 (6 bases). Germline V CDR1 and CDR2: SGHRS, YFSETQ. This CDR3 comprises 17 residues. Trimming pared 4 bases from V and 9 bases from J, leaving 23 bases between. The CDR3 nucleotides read TGCGCCAGCAGCGTGGGCCCCACAGGGCGGACGGGTTCACCCCTCCACTTT. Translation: CASSVGPTGRTGSPLHF.

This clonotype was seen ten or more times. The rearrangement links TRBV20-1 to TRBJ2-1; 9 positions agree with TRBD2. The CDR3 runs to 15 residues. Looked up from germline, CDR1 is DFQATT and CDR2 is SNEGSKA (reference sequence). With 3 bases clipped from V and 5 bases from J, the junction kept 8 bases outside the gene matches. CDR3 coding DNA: TGCAGTGCTAGGGGCGGGAGGGGTCTTAACAATGAGCAGTTCTTC. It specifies CSARGGRGLNNEQFF.

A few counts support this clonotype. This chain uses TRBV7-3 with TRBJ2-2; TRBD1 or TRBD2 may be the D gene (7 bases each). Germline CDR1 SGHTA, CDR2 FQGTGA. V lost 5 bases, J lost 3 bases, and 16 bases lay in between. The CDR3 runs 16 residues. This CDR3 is CASSPQGGIYTGELFF. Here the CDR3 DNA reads TGTGCCAGCAGCCCCCAGGGGGGGATTTACACCGGGGAGCTGTTTTTT.

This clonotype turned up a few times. In DNA, the CDR3 is TGCGCCAGCAGCCAGTTAGAAGATACGCAGTATTTT. Its protein product is CASSQLEDTQYF. This chain connects TRBV4-1 to TRBJ2-3; D gene ambiguous. The CDR3 runs 12 residues. Trimming left V 3 bases short and J 5 bases short, with 6 bases between. The germline V gene encodes CDR1 MGHRA and CDR2 YSYEKL.

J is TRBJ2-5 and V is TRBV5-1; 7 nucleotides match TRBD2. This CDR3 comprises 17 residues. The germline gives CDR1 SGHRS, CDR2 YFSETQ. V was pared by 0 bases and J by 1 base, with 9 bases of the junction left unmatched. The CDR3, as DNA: TGCGCCAGCAGCTTGGCCGGAAGAGTAGCGGGCCAAGAGACCCAGTACTTC. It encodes CASSLAGRVAGQETQYF.

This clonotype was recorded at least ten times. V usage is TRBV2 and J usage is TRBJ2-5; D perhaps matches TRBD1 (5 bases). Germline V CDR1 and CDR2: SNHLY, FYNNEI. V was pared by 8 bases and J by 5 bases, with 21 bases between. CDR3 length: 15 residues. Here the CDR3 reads CASVPRVLAEETQYF. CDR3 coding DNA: TGTGCCAGCGTTCCCAGGGTATTGGCTGAGGAGACCCAGTACTTC. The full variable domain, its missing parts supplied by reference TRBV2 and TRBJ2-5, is EPEVTQTPSHQVTQMGQEVILRCVPISNHLYFYWYRQILGQKVEFLVSFYNNEISEKSEIFDDQFSVERPDGSNFTLKIRSTKLEDSAMYFCASVPRVLAEETQYFGPGTRLLVL.

The CDR3 region is CSASAGRMQYGYTF. DNA of the CDR3: TGCAGTGCTAGCGCGGGGAGAATGCAGTATGGCTACACCTTC. The genes are TRBV20-1 and TRBJ1-2; D gene uncertain. V shed 3 bases and J shed 5 bases, with 16 bases lying between them. Germline loops: CDR1 DFQATT, CDR2 SNEGSKA (reference sequence). This CDR3 spans 14 amino acids.

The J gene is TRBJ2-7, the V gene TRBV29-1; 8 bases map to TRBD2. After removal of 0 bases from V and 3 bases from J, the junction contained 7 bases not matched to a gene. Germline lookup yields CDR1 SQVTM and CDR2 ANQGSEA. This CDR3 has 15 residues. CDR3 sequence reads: CSVEEERRGVYEQYF. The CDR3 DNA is TGCAGCGTTGAAGAAGAGCGGCGGGGGGTCTACGAGCAGTACTTC.

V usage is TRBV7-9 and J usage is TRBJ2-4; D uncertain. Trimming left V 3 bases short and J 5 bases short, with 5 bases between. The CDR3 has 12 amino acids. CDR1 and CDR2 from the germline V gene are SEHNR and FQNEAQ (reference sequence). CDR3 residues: CASSFGENIQYF. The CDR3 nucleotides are TGTGCCAGCAGCTTCGGCGAAAACATTCAGTACTTC.

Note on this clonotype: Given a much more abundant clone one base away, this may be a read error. The CDR3 spells CSARLAGEREQYF. The CDR3 DNA sequence: TGCAGTGCCAGACTAGCGGGAGAACGGGAGCAGTACTTC. The chain couples TRBV20-1 to TRBJ2-7, with TRBD2 matching 12 bases. Looked up from germline, CDR1 is DFQATT and CDR2 is SNEGSKA (reference sequence). The CDR3 runs to 13 residues. J was trimmed by 7 bases and V by 6 bases; bases with no gene match: 7.

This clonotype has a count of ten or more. CDR3 protein: CASSLSGNGEQFF. CDR3 DNA sequence: TGTGCCAGCAGTCTTAGCGGGAATGGTGAGCAGTTCTTC. This chain connects TRBV6-2 or TRBV6-3 to TRBJ2-1; 8 bases are shared with TRBD2. CDR1 is MNHEY and CDR2 is SVGEGT in the germline V gene. The CDR3 runs to 13 residues. The trim removed 5 bases at V and 9 bases at J, leaving 6 bases unmatched.

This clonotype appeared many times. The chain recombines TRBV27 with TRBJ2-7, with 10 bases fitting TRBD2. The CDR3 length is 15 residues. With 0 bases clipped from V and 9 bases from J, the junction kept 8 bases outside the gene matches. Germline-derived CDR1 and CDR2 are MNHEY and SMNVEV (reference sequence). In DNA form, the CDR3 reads TGTGCCAGCAGTTTATCTGCTCTAGCGGGAGAACGGCAGTACTTC. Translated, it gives CASSLSALAGERQYF.